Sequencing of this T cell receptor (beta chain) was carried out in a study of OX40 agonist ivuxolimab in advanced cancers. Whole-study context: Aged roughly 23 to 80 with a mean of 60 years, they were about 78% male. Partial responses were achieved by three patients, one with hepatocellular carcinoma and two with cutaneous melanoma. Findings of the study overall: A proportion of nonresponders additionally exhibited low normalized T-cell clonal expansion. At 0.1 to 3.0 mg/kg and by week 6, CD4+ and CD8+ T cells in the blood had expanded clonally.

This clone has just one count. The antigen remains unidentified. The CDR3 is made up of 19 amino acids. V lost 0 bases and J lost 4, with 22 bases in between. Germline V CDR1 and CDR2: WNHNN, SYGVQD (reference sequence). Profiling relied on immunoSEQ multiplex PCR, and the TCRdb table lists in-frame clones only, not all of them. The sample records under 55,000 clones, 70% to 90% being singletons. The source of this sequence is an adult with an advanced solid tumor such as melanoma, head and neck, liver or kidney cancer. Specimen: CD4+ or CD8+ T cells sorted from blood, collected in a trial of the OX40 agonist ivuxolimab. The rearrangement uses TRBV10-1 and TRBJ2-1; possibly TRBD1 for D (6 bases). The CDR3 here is CASSESTWSRGSAYNEQFF. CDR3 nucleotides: TGCGCCAGCAGTGAGTCGACGTGGAGCAGGGGAAGCGCGTACAATGAGCAGTTCTTC.